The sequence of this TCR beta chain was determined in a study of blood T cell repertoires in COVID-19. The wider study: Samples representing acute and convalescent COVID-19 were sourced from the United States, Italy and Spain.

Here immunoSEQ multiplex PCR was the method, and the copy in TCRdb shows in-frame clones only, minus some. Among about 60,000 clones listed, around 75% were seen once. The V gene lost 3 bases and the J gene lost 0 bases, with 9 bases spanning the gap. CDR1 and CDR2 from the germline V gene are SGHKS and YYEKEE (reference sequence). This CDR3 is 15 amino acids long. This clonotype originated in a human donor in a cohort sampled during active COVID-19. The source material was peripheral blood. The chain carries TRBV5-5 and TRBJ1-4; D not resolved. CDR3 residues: CASSSYYSTNEKLFF. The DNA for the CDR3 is TGTGCCAGCAGCTCATACTACTCAACTAATGAAAAACTGTTTTTT.